The 26 T cell receptor beta chains given below trace back to one sample, sequenced in a study of Graves' ophthalmopathy and Graves' hyperthyroidism. RNA transcripts served as template for amplifying TCR beta CDR3 sequences. First-round RT-PCR employed HTBI primers, with a second-round multiplex PCR after it. TCRdb re-called the multiplex PCR reads through MiXCR, storing one row per CDR3 protein. Here the sample spans 500,000 to 600,000 distinct CDR3 sequences, roughly 40% being singletons. The specimen was peripheral blood or thyroid tissue (not recorded which). Receptors were obtained from an adult man with Graves' hyperthyroidism.

This clonotype was counted at least ten times. The chain uses TRBV4-1 and TRBJ1-1; a possible D gene is TRBD1 (6 bases). Trimming cost V 2 bases and J 0 bases, with 7 bases left between them. The germline V gene encodes CDR1 MGHRA and CDR2 YSYEKL. This CDR3 comprises 14 residues. The CDR3, as DNA: TGCGCCAGCAGCCAAACAGGGTTGAACACTGAAGCTTTCTTT. It yields the protein CASSQTGLNTEAFF.

The chain has TRBV20-1 and TRBJ1-4; the match to TRBD1 covers 8 bases. Trimming at V came to 3 bases and at J to 7 bases, leaving 7 bases not matched to a gene. The CDR3 covers 14 residues. The germline V gene encodes CDR1 DFQATT and CDR2 SNEGSKA (reference sequence). The DNA of the CDR3 is TGCAGTGCTAGGCAGGACAGGGCAGCTGAAAAACTGTTTTTT. This gives the protein CSARQDRAAEKLFF.

This clonotype showed up many times. This chain links TRBV19 with TRBJ1-1; possibly TRBD1 for D (5 bases). Germline V gene sequence: CDR1 LNHDA, CDR2 SQIVND (reference sequence). The V end lost 6 bases, the J end lost 1 base, and 18 bases lay between the germline ends. The CDR3 length is 16 residues. Here the CDR3 reads CASRPQRAGKNTEAFF. The CDR3 nucleotides are TGTGCCAGTAGGCCGCAGAGGGCAGGGAAGAACACTGAAGCTTTCTTT.

At least ten counts were recorded for this clonotype. V is TRBV7-2 and J is TRBJ2-7; no definite D call. The CDR3 has 12 amino acids. Trimming removed 1 base from V and 6 bases from J, with 7 bases in between. The V gene's germline CDR1 is SGHTA and CDR2 FQGNSA. This chain's CDR3 is CASSLEVGEQYF. DNA for the CDR3: TGTGCCAGCAGCTTAGAGGTTGGCGAGCAGTACTTC.

J is TRBJ1-2 and V is TRBV6-1; 7 positions match TRBD1. The CDR3 runs to 14 residues. With V trimmed by 6 bases and J by 2 bases, 6 bases remained unmatched. Germline V lookup: CDR1 MNHNS, CDR2 SASEGT. The CDR3 here is CASRETGPNYGYTF. CDR3 coding DNA: TGTGCCAGCAGGGAGACAGGGCCCAACTATGGCTACACCTTC.

This clonotype was detected ten times or more. The chain is built from TRBV7-8 and TRBJ1-3, with a possible D match to TRBD1 (5 bases). This CDR3 region has 16 residues. CDR1 is SGHVS and CDR2 is FQNEAQ in the germline V gene. Trimming stripped 1 base from V and 0 bases from J, with 10 bases between. CDR3 protein: CASSLVTGPSGNTIYF. Here the CDR3 DNA reads TGTGCCAGCAGCTTAGTTACAGGCCCCTCTGGAAACACCATATATTTT.

The chain links TRBV20-1 to TRBJ1-5; D is unclear. Germline loops: CDR1 DFQATT, CDR2 SNEGSKA (reference sequence). Trimming removed 3 bases at V and 0 bases at J, with 15 bases between. The CDR3 is 16 amino acids. The CDR3 region is CSASGLVRGSNQPQHF. DNA of the CDR3: TGCAGTGCTAGTGGTTTGGTACGGGGTAGCAATCAGCCCCAGCATTTT.

This rearrangement joins TRBV24-1 to TRBJ2-7; D is uncertain. Germline-derived CDR1 and CDR2 are KGHDR and SFDVKD. V was shortened by 4 bases and J by 0 bases, with 6 bases between the two germline ends. This CDR3 region has 13 residues. The CDR3 DNA is TGTGCCACCAGTGACTGGACCTCCTACGAGCAGTACTTC. It translates to CATSDWTSYEQYF.

Concerning this clonotype itself: A single base separates this from a much larger clone, so it may be a read error. The chain links TRBV5-1 to TRBJ1-5; 10 nucleotides line up with TRBD1. The CDR3 spans 14 residues. Germline CDR1 reads SGHRS; CDR2 reads YFSETQ. The CDR3 bases are TGCGCCGGCAGCATTGGACAGGGGGATCAGCCCCAGCATTTT. It encodes CAGSIGQGDQPQHF.

A few counts support this clonotype. A much larger clone is a single base away; this may be a read error. The conserved phenylalanine or tryptophan normally closing the CDR3 is absent here, so this likely arose from a read error. The chain uses TRBV19 and TRBJ1-1; D not certain. The CDR3 length is 10 residues. Per germline, CDR1 LNHDA and CDR2 SQIVND (reference sequence). Between the trimmed V and J ends, which lost 4 bases and 6 bases, there was a span of 3 bases. CDR3: CASSNSEAFL. CDR3 coding DNA: TGTGCCAGTAGTAACTCTGAAGCTTTCCTT.

This clonotype was counted at least ten times. The chain is built from TRBV7-2 and TRBJ2-5; D may correspond to TRBD1 or TRBD2 (6 bases each). The V end was cut by 2 bases, the J end by 2 bases, with 18 bases between. This CDR3 contains 17 residues. CDR1 and CDR2 (germline): SGHTA, FQGNSA. DNA for the CDR3: TGTGCCAGCAGCTTAAAATTGGGGTGGGGGGCACAAGAGACCCAGTACTTC. Translated: CASSLKLGWGAQETQYF.

V is TRBV7-8 and J is TRBJ2-5; D possibly matches TRBD1 or TRBD2 (6 bases each). Germline V gene lookup returns CDR1 SGHVS and CDR2 FQNEAQ. The V end lost 0 bases, the J end lost 8 bases, and 16 bases lay between the germline ends. The CDR3 loop spans 15 amino acids. Here the CDR3 DNA reads TGTGCCAGCAGCTTAGCGAGGGGGGCTTTTTCAACCCAGTACTTC. It specifies CASSLARGAFSTQYF. The full variable domain, rest sourced from reference TRBV7-8 and TRBJ2-5, is GAGVSQSPRYKVAKRGQDVALRCDPISGHVSLFWYQQALGQGPEFLTYFQNEAQLDKSGLPSDRFFAERPEGSVSTLKIQRTQQEDSAVYLCASSLARGAFSTQYFGPGTRLLVL.

The chain is built from TRBV11-2 and TRBJ1-2; tentative D call: TRBD1 (6 bases). The CDR3 is 14 residues long. Trimming left V 1 base short and J 3 bases short, with 9 bases between. Germline values: CDR1 SGHAT, CDR2 FQNNGV. The CDR3 is CASSLGDNDYGYTF. CDR3 nucleotides: TGTGCCAGCAGCTTAGGGGACAATGACTATGGCTACACCTTC.

V usage is TRBV2 and J usage is TRBJ2-5; 11 nucleotides agree with TRBD2. CDR1 and CDR2 from the germline V gene are SNHLY and FYNNEI. The J segment lost 9 bases and the V segment lost 6 bases, leaving 12 bases of the junction unmatched. This CDR3 contains 15 residues. The DNA for the CDR3 is TGTGCCAGCAGCTTAGCGGGAGGGCCCTTGGAGCCCCAGTACTTC. Translated, it gives CASSLAGGPLEPQYF.

Many counts were recorded for this clonotype. The chain uses TRBV11-2 and TRBJ2-6; D is perhaps TRBD1 (5 bases). Trimming took 5 bases from V and 0 from J, leaving 8 bases between them. Germline CDR1 is SGHAT and CDR2 is FQNNGV. This CDR3 contains 15 residues. The CDR3 is CASSLQGSGANVLTF. In DNA form, the CDR3 reads TGTGCCAGCAGCCTTCAGGGCTCTGGGGCCAACGTCCTGACTTTC. Based on the CDR3 plus reference TRBV11-2 and TRBJ2-6, the full variable domain is EAGVAQSPRYKIIEKRQSVAFWCNPISGHATLYWYQQILGQGPKLLIQFQNNGVVDDSQLPKDRFSAERLKGVDSTLKIQPAKLEDSAVYLCASSLQGSGANVLTFGAGSRLTVL.

This clonotype was found many times. Written as DNA, the CDR3 is TGCGCCAGCCACCGGGACACGAACACTGAAGCTTTCTTT. Translation: CASHRDTNTEAFF. The rearrangement joins TRBV5-1 to TRBJ1-1, with TRBD1 as a possible D gene (6 bases). Looked up from germline, CDR1 is SGHRS and CDR2 is YFSETQ. CDR3 length equals 13 residues. Trimming pared 7 bases from V and 1 base from J, leaving 11 bases between.

This clonotype showed up many times. This rearrangement joins TRBV7-2 to TRBJ2-7, with TRBD1 matching over 8 bases. Germline V gene sequence: CDR1 SGHTA, CDR2 FQGNSA. The CDR3 is 15 amino acids. The J segment lost 4 bases and the V segment lost 5 bases, leaving 10 bases of the junction unmatched. CDR3 residues: CASSTGGTMLYEQYF. Written as DNA, the CDR3 is TGTGCCAGCAGCACAGGGGGAACGATGCTATACGAGCAGTACTTC.

The sample holds many counts of this clonotype. The chain links TRBV6-5 to TRBJ1-3; no firm D call. Trimming left V 4 bases short and J 7 bases short, with 11 bases between. From germline, CDR1 is MNHEY and CDR2 SVGAGI. The CDR3 extends over 13 amino acids. For the CDR3, the DNA is TGTGCCAGCAGTTGGCCCAATTGGAACACCATATATTTT. Amino acids: CASSWPNWNTIYF.

This clonotype was recorded many times. The V call is TRBV7-9, the J call TRBJ1-2; D is ambiguous. Germline assignment: CDR1 SEHNR and CDR2 FQNEAQ (reference sequence). This CDR3 spans 15 amino acids. V dropped 5 bases and J dropped 2 bases, with 15 bases sitting between them. In DNA form, the CDR3 reads TGTGCCAGCAGCCCGATACCGGCGGCAAACTATGGCTACACCTTC. As protein: CASSPIPAANYGYTF. Looking up the rest from reference TRBV7-9 and TRBJ1-2 gives the full variable domain: DTGVSQNPRHKITKRGQNVTFRCDPISEHNRLYWYRQTLGQGPEFLTYFQNEAQLEKSRLLSDRFSAERPKGSFSTLEIQRTEQGDSAMYLCASSPIPAANYGYTFGSGTRLTVV.

This sequence joins TRBV7-3 and TRBJ2-5; TRBD1 or TRBD2 may be the D gene (5 bases each). The J call may be mistaken, given a closer DNA end match to TRBJ2-1. The CDR3 spans 13 residues. CDR1 and CDR2 from the germline V gene are SGHTA and FQGTGA. The CDR3: CASSLTGRAAQFF. The CDR3 region has the DNA TGTGCCAGCAGCTTAACGGGACGGGCGGCGCAGTTCTTC.

Many counts were recorded for this clonotype. The chain couples TRBV7-2 to TRBJ2-7; D may be TRBD2 (5 bases). Trimming removed 4 bases from V and 4 bases from J, with 11 bases in between. Per germline, CDR1 SGHTA and CDR2 FQGNSA. This CDR3 is built from 13 residues. In DNA, the CDR3 is TGTGCCAGCAGCTCTCGACCGGGGTACGAGCAGTACTTC. Translated, it gives CASSSRPGYEQYF.

This chain connects TRBV7-6 to TRBJ2-2; D perhaps matches TRBD1 (6 bases). The CDR3 consists of 15 residues. Per germline, CDR1 SGHVS and CDR2 FNYEAQ. V was shortened by 8 bases and J by 5 bases, with 18 bases between the two germline ends. The CDR3, as DNA: TGTGCCAGCTCCCTGGGGGCAGGGCGTACCGGGGAGCTGTTTTTT. This translates into CASSLGAGRTGELFF.

This clonotype occurred a few times. The chain couples TRBV11-2 to TRBJ1-5, with D possibly matching TRBD1 (6 bases). The CDR3 is made up of 16 amino acids. Germline lookup yields CDR1 SGHAT and CDR2 FQNNGV. Trimming cost V 0 bases and J 3 bases, with 12 bases left between them. The CDR3 reads CASSLDSTGINQPQHF. CDR3 coding DNA: TGTGCCAGCAGCTTAGACTCCACAGGGATCAATCAGCCCCAGCATTTT.

This clonotype was detected once. A clone one base away is much larger, so this may be a read error. The rearrangement links TRBV5-1 to TRBJ2-5; a possible D gene is TRBD2 (5 bases). CDR3 length: 14 residues. The germline CDR1 and CDR2 sequences are SGHRS and YFSETQ. The V and J ends lost 3 bases and 3 bases respectively, with 12 bases between them. CDR3 sequence: CASSYSAAKETQYF. CDR3 DNA: TGCGCCAGCAGCTATAGCGCAGCGAAAGAGACCCAGTACTTC. The full variable domain, completed using reference TRBV5-1 and TRBJ2-5, is KAGVTQTPRYLIKTRGQQVTLSCSPISGHRSVSWYQQTPGQGLQFLFEYFSETQRNKGNFPGRFSGRQFSNSRSEMNVSTLELGDSALYLCASSYSAAKETQYFGPGTRLLVL.

This clonotype has a count of ten or more. The V gene is TRBV24-1, the J gene TRBJ1-6; D remains unclear. Trimming removed 4 bases from V and 7 bases from J, with 10 bases in between. This CDR3 is 14 amino acids long. Germline V gene sequence: CDR1 KGHDR, CDR2 SFDVKD. In DNA form, the CDR3 reads TGTGCCACCAGTGACCCTGGACGAAATTCACCCCTCCACTTT. Translated, it gives CATSDPGRNSPLHF.

This clonotype was counted a few times. This sequence joins TRBV2 and TRBJ2-7, with TRBD2 identical over 8 bases. The assigned J gene may be wrong: the sequence end matches TRBJ2-1 better. This CDR3 region has 14 residues. The V gene's germline CDR1 is SNHLY and CDR2 FYNNEI. The CDR3 DNA reads as TGTGCCAGCAGTGAAGTCGGGGGGGCCAATGAGCAGTTCTTC. Its protein product is CASSEVGGANEQFF.